This T cell receptor (beta chain) was sequenced in a study of neoadjuvant anti-PD-1 for oral cavity cancer (dated by TCRdb to 2020 to 2023). Regarding the research as a whole: Before curative-intent surgical resection, most patients were given three to four biweekly doses of nivolumab at 3 mg/kg. Patients without progression received a fourth nivolumab dose around day 43 and underwent definitive surgical resection on days 50-56. Under RECIST 1.1, patients with complete response, partial response or stable disease were classed as responders, and patients with progression were classed as non-responders. A roughly 33% response rate was observed in the parent correlative cohort, in which more than nine patients were included.

In its sample, this clone was seen a few times. Its specific antigen is unknown. Nothing much larger sits one base from this clone, and base qualities are not available. The time point label, as the study defines it: after neoadjuvant nivolumab, at surgical resection. The patients had newly diagnosed stage II-IVA oral cavity squamous cell carcinoma and had not received any prior systemic or radiation treatment. The cohort was composed of patients with HPV-negative, locally advanced oral cavity squamous cell carcinoma. Samples were obtained from a longitudinal correlative study of a single-arm phase II trial of neoadjuvant nivolumab in oral cavity squamous cell carcinoma. Subject-matched pre- and post-treatment PBMCs and tumors from three responders and three non-responders were subjected to genomic DNA-based TCRbeta sequencing. Genomic DNA was isolated from tumor tissue using the Maxwell RSC DNA from Tissue kit.

Taken from cysteine to phenylalanine, the CDR3 has 16 residues. The only DNA kept is the CDR3, 48 bases in frame from the first base. The junction shows trimming of 2 bases on V and 4 bases on J, plus 15 bases between the germline ends. The germline V gene yields SGHTA for CDR1 and FQGNSA for CDR2. Paper-wide results and their limitations: Greater tumor shrinkage was correlated with larger post-treatment sizes of preexisting intratumoral clones, suggesting that expansion of preexisting clones contributed to response. TCR analyses included only a few patients per response group, and the authors called for larger cohorts for validation. A higher pretreatment blood Treg/Th17 ratio correlated with both higher pretreatment blood TCRbeta clonality and lower post-treatment tumor TCRbeta clonality.

Survey sequencing of tumors used two replicates per sample, and the tumor libraries mostly started from about 5 ug of input genomic DNA. Following the manufacturer's instructions, the team built TCRbeta libraries using the immunoSEQ hsTCRbeta kit. An Illumina NovaSeq 6000 S4 flow cell was used to sequence the final libraries, which had first been combined to 3 nM. As for how the authors treated the data: Raw data preprocessing and quality control were performed with the immunoSEQ Analyzer. The analysis was restricted to productive rearrangements, with each unique CDR3 amino acid sequence defining a clonotype. Repertoire clonality was estimated as the Gini-Simpson index, which was calculated using the R package tcR. Student's t test was used to compare Gini indices, while Pearson correlation assessed associations with tumor size change. Drawn from immuneACCESS, this table holds only the in-frame rearrangements with V and J called that TCRdb kept. Clones are partly lost; checked studies trace under half to an unresolved V gene and leave the rest unexplained. For V, J and clone size, that table is used; D and trimming come from the DNA. This sample comprises tens of thousands of clones, 25% to 30% of them detected only once. Jointly, the top ten make up about a sixth of the sample.

This TCR was recovered from a person between 40 and 79 years old with oral cavity squamous cell carcinoma. Sequenced here: tumor tissue, sampled after nivolumab (anti-PD-1) treatment. The chain is made from TRBV7-2 and TRBJ2-4; a confident D gene designation cannot be given. The CDR3 region reads CASSLSLGPRKNIQYF. The DNA sequence follows: TGTGCCAGCAGCTTAAGCCTCGGCCCCAGAAAAAACATTCAGTACTTC.